Below are 3 T cell receptor beta chains sequenced from a single sample in a study of T cell clonality in common variable immunodeficiency. Measured with immunoSEQ multiplex PCR; TCRdb has only the in-frame clones, and not every one. The sample shows about 52,000 clones, none of them appearing just once. The specimen sequenced was peripheral blood mononuclear cells. These TCRs come from a person aged 18 to 70 in good health.

In this sample, this clone turned up many times. Read coverage stops 3 residues before the CDR3 terminus; the germline J gene supplies the remainder. The V call is TRBV11-2, the J call TRBJ2-3; 8 bases line up with TRBD2. Germline V gene lookup returns CDR1 SGHAT and CDR2 FQNNGV. The trim removed 5 bases at V and 5 bases at J, leaving 9 bases unmatched. The CDR3 runs 15 residues. The chain's CDR3 is CASSSPSGLGDTQYF. The CDR3 DNA, read in part, is TGTGCCAGCAGCAGCCCTAGCGGGCTTGGAGATACG.

This clone was detected many times. The missing CDR3 end, 3 residues past where the read stops, is filled in from the germline J gene. The gene calls are TRBV30 and TRBJ2-1; D unclear. Germline V gene lookup returns CDR1 GTSNPN and CDR2 SVGIG (reference sequence). This CDR3 contains 13 residues. Trimming stripped 0 bases from V and 8 bases from J, with 11 bases between. CDR3 bases read: TGTGCCTGGAGTGTAGGAGTAAGCGATGAG. Encoded protein: CAWSVGVSDE. The CDR3 reads in full as CAWSVGVSDEQFF. Combining the CDR3 with reference TRBV30 and TRBJ2-1 gives the whole variable domain SQTIHQWPATLVQPVGSPLSLECTVEGTSNPNLYWYRQAAGRGLQLLFYSVGIGQISSEVPQNLSASRPQDRQFILSSKKLLLSDSGFYLCAWSVGVSDEQFFGPGTRLTVL.

This clone occurred many times. Read coverage stops 3 residues before the CDR3 terminus; the germline J gene supplies the remainder. This rearrangement joins TRBV29-1 to TRBJ2-7, with D hard to call. This CDR3 contains 11 residues. The germline gives CDR1 SQVTM, CDR2 ANQGSEA. With 7 bases removed from V and 4 bases from J, the gap between germline ends came to 11 bases. The CDR3 is CSGKTGYEQYF. The part of the CDR3 DNA that was read is TGCAGCGGCAAAACCGGGTACGAG.